The text below deals with one T cell receptor (beta chain). Its cognate antigen is unknown. The sample has other DNA sequences that encode this CDR3 too. Assay used: immunoSEQ multiplex PCR; TCRdb lists only in-frame clones, some missing. The sample gives around 56,000 clones, 80% to 90% of which show up once; approximately 8% is in the top ten. This sample's time point: week 23, last vaccination. Every single dose of the vaccine, 300 ug of mutant IDH1 20-mer peptide, came with topical imiquimod. The sample comes from a study of a mutant IDH1 vaccine in newly diagnosed glioma. In the study overall: Vaccinations, eight in total, occurred in weeks 1, 3, 5, 7, 11, 15, 19, 23. With temozolomide cycles, or 4-6 weeks after radiotherapy alone, vaccination was started. There were about 62% males and around 40% females among treated patients, whose mean age was about 40 years. Notes on the study in general: Pseudoprogression seemingly bore no relation to changes in top peripheral T cell clonotypes.

This TCR derives from a woman in her forties with glioma. Some clones in this sample may be carry-over from other donors' samples. Sequencing was performed on PBMCs, taken from a glioma patient whose treatment included an IDH1 peptide vaccine.

The CDR3 nucleotides read TGTGCCAGCAGCGGGGAGACCCAGTACTTC. Translating it yields CASSGETQYF. The chain uses TRBV9 and TRBJ2-5; D is uncertain. Germline-derived CDR1 and CDR2 are SGDLS and YYNGEE. There are 10 residues in the CDR3. V dropped 3 bases and J dropped 5 bases, with 2 bases sitting between them.